This is a list of T cell receptor beta chains from one sample in a study of T cell responses to AZD1222 COVID-19 vaccine. Method: immunoSEQ multiplex PCR; TCRdb's copy keeps in-frame clones and lacks some. The sample carries some 150,000 clones, approximately 85% recorded once. The sequences come from peripheral blood, collected on day 0 of MenACWY control vaccination. The receptors were gathered from an adult in good health. Both conserved end residues are part of each CDR3. D genes are given only for firm matches. Clone size is shown for a subset of rows, as once, few, many or a class of expanded clone.

j_call,v_call,d_call,clone_size,cdr3_nt,cdr3_aa
TRBJ1-3,TRBV7-6,-,-,TGTGCCAGCAGCCGCGCCACAGGGATCGTTGGAAACACCATATATTTT,CASSRATGIVGNTIYF
TRBJ1-5,TRBV7-9,-,-,TGTGCCAGCAGCCGGGGGCTATCAAACCCCCAGCATTTT,CASSRGLSNPQHF
TRBJ2-7,TRBV24-1,TRBD1,-,TGTGCCACCAGTGTAGATGGGTTAGATGACAGGGGGCTCTACGAGCAGTACTTC,CATSVDGLDDRGLYEQYF
TRBJ1-1,TRBV5-5,-,-,TGTGCCAGCAGCCGGGGGTGGACTGGGAACACTGAAGCTTTCTTT,CASSRGWTGNTEAFF
TRBJ2-1,TRBV2,-,-,TGTGCCAGCAGTGAACAGCGGCAGGGCTATAGTGAGCAGTTCTTC,CASSEQRQGYSEQFF
TRBJ1-5,TRBV28,TRBD1,once,TGTGCCAGCAGTTCCGTCGGACAGGGGGCCAATCAGCCCCAGCATTTT,CASSSVGQGANQPQHF
TRBJ1-6,TRBV19,-,-,TGTGCCAGTAGTGCCCGGGGATACTCCTATAATTCACCCCTCCACTTT,CASSARGYSYNSPLHF
TRBJ2-1,TRBV5-4,TRBD1,-,TGTGTCAGCAGCGCGGGACAGGGTGGTTGGGGTGGTGAGCAGTTCTTC,CVSSAGQGGWGGEQFF
TRBJ2-5,TRBV7-2,TRBD1,-,TGTGCCAGCAGCTTATACAGGGGCAGGGAGACCCAGTACTTC,CASSLYRGRETQYF
TRBJ1-2,TRBV7-2,-,-,TGTGCCAGCAGCTTAAGGGCCACAGAAAACTATGGCTACACCTTC,CASSLRATENYGYTF
TRBJ1-1,TRBV28,-,-,TGTGCCAGCAGTTTAAGCAGCCCCCGTATCACTGAAGCTTTCTTT,CASSLSSPRITEAFF
TRBJ1-5,TRBV7-9,-,-,TGTGCCAGCAGCCCGGGACCTAGCAATCAGCCCCAGCATTTT,CASSPGPSNQPQHF
TRBJ2-3,TRBV9,-,-,TGTGCCAGCAGCGTAGATCGGGCCGACGCGCAGTATTTT,CASSVDRADAQYF
TRBJ2-3,TRBV18,TRBD2,once,TGTGCCAGCTCGACTAGCGGGGGAACAGATACGCAGTATTTT,CASSTSGGTDTQYF
TRBJ1-6,TRBV5-5,-,once,TGTGCCAGCAGCTTGCAGTTAAATTCACCCCTCCACTTT,CASSLQLNSPLHF
TRBJ1-3,TRBV27,-,-,TGTGCCAGCAGTTTGGCGGGGGCTGGAAACACCATATATTTT,CASSLAGAGNTIYF
TRBJ1-2,TRBV6-5,-,-,TGTGCCGGCGCAGGGTATAACTATGGCTACACCTTC,CAGAGYNYGYTF
TRBJ2-3,TRBV19,-,-,TGTGCCAGTAGTATGGCAGGGTCAACAGATACGCAGTATTTT,CASSMAGSTDTQYF
TRBJ2-3,TRBV7-2,TRBD2,once,TGTGCCAGCAGCTTGACTAGCGTAACAGATACGCAGTATTTT,CASSLTSVTDTQYF
TRBJ2-1,TRBV11-1,TRBD1,-,TGTGCCAGCAGCTTAAGGGGGACAGGGAGTAGAGGTGAGCAGTTCTTC,CASSLRGTGSRGEQFF
TRBJ2-3,TRBV30,-,-,TGTGCCTGGAGTGTACGACAGACAGATACGCAGTATTTT,CAWSVRQTDTQYF
TRBJ2-3,TRBV18,-,once,TGTGCCAGCTCACATTGGGGACAAGTCCCCACAGATACGCAGTATTTT,CASSHWGQVPTDTQYF
TRBJ2-3,TRBV5-1,TRBD2,-,TGCGCCAGCAGCTTGGGTAGGGTAGCGGGGGCAGATACGCAGTATTTT,CASSLGRVAGADTQYF
TRBJ1-2,TRBV19,-,-,TGTGCCAGTAGTACAACTTCAGGGGCGGGCTATGGCTACACCTTC,CASSTTSGAGYGYTF
TRBJ2-2,TRBV11-2,-,-,TGTGCCAGCAGCTCCAGCGGGTACACCGGGGAGCTGTTTTTT,CASSSSGYTGELFF
TRBJ2-5,TRBV24-1,TRBD2,-,TGTGCCACCAGTGATCCGCGGGGGGTCCAAGAGACCCAGTACTTC,CATSDPRGVQETQYF
TRBJ1-2,TRBV28,TRBD1,-,TGTGCCAGCAATTTAAACAGGGGAAACTATGGCTACACCTTC,CASNLNRGNYGYTF
TRBJ1-5,TRBV29-1,TRBD1,-,TGCAGCGTTGCCCCGGGACAGGGACAGCCCCAGCATTTT,CSVAPGQGQPQHF
TRBJ2-3,TRBV11-2,TRBD2,-,TGTGCCAGCAGCTTAAGGCTAGCGGGGGCTTACACAGATACGCAGTATTTT,CASSLRLAGAYTDTQYF
TRBJ1-2,TRBV7-2,-,-,TGTGCCAGCAGCTTTGGTACTAAGTTAGACAGCTCCTTC,CASSFGTKLDSSF
TRBJ2-2,TRBV5-4,-,-,TGTGCCAGCAGCCCCCGCGCCACCGGGCCCCTATGGGGGGAGCTGTTTTTT,CASSPRATGPLWGELFF
TRBJ1-5,TRBV19,-,-,TGTGCCAGTAGTATAGGTTCAGGGAACCCTGGTAGCAATCAGCCCCAGCATTTT,CASSIGSGNPGSNQPQHF
TRBJ2-7,TRBV6-5,-,-,TGTGCCAGCAGAAAGTCGGCAGGGAAGTTCTACGAGCAGTACTTC,CASRKSAGKFYEQYF
TRBJ2-1,TRBV5-8,TRBD2,-,TGTGCCAGCAGCTCAGGACTAGACACGGGTAATGAGCAGTTCTTC,CASSSGLDTGNEQFF
TRBJ2-3,TRBV7-9,TRBD2,-,TGTGCCATCCTAGCGGGGGGGCGAGGAGATACGCAGTATTTT,CAILAGGRGDTQYF
TRBJ2-7,TRBV7-9,TRBD1,few,TGTGCCAGCAGCTTAGGACAGGGAGAGTACTACGAGCAGTACTTC,CASSLGQGEYYEQYF
TRBJ1-1,TRBV10-3,-,once,TGTGCCATCAGTTCACAGGGCCTGAACACTGAAGCTTTCTTT,CAISSQGLNTEAFF
TRBJ1-1,TRBV7-8,-,-,TGTGCCAGCAGCCCAGCAGAACAGAGTTTCGGCACTGAAGCTTTCTTT,CASSPAEQSFGTEAFF
TRBJ1-2,TRBV10-3,-,few,TGTGCCATCAGTGAGTGGGCGGCCGCCAACTATGGCTACACCTTC,CAISEWAAANYGYTF
TRBJ1-4,TRBV3-1/TRBV3-2,-,-,TGTGCCAGCAGCTCCGTAATTTGGGGGAGCGGTGAAAAACTGTTTTTT,CASSSVIWGSGEKLFF